A single sample gave rise to the 15 T cell receptor beta chains below, sequenced in a study of shared clonotypes between healthy human individuals. TCRdb's table, derived via immunoSEQ multiplex PCR, lists solely in-frame clones and lacks some. The top ten hold around 0.4% of the sample, which has 2 million to 2.5 million clones, under 95% seen once. The specimen was naive CD4+ T cells from PBMCs. Subset given: CD45RA+ positively selected. These receptors all come from a man aged 18 to 30 in good health. Some clones in this sample may be carry-over from other donors' samples.

This chain uses TRBV6-5 with TRBJ2-2; perhaps TRBD2 as D (6 bases). The length of the CDR3 is 13 residues. Between the trimmed V and J ends, which lost 2 bases and 13 bases, there was a span of 14 bases. Per germline, CDR1 MNHEY and CDR2 SVGAGI. The CDR3 region is CASSYGGQGGLFF. CDR3 DNA: TGTGCCAGCAGTTACGGGGGTCAGGGAGGGCTGTTTTTT.

The chain joins TRBV28 to TRBJ1-5; TRBD1 agrees at 8 bases. The ends lost 5 bases at V and 1 base at J; junction bases unmatched: 7. The germline gives CDR1 MDHEN, CDR2 SYDVKM. CDR3 length equals 16 residues. The CDR3: CASSNLDRVSNQPQHF. CDR3 DNA sequence: TGTGCCAGCAGTAACCTGGACAGGGTCAGCAATCAGCCCCAGCATTTT. Full variable domain (remainder filled in from reference TRBV28 and TRBJ1-5): DVKVTQSSRYLVKRTGEKVFLECVQDMDHENMFWYRQDPGLGLRLIYFSYDVKMKEKGDIPEGYSVSREKKERFSLILESASTNQTSMYLCASSNLDRVSNQPQHFGDGTRLSIL.

The rearrangement links TRBV7-9 to TRBJ1-2, with D perhaps matching TRBD1 (5 bases). Germline values: CDR1 SEHNR, CDR2 FQNEAQ (reference sequence). V lost 3 bases and J 8 bases, leaving 16 bases between the germline ends. This CDR3 spans 14 amino acids. The CDR3 loop is CASSFLSRDEGYTF. Here the CDR3 DNA reads TGTGCCAGCAGCTTCCTAAGTAGGGACGAAGGCTACACCTTC.

The chain joins TRBV15 to TRBJ2-7; 8 positions agree with TRBD1. The CDR3 is made up of 15 amino acids. The ends lost 3 bases at V and 3 bases at J; junction bases unmatched: 7. The germline V gene has CDR1 LNHNV and CDR2 YYDKDF (reference sequence). CDR3 region: CATSRGNTGGYEQYF. DNA for the CDR3: TGTGCCACCAGCAGGGGGAATACAGGGGGCTACGAGCAGTACTTC.

The chain is built from TRBV15 and TRBJ1-5; D possibly corresponds to TRBD1 (5 bases). CDR3 size: 13 residues. Trimming shortened V by 5 bases and J by 2 bases, and 7 bases separated the two germline ends. The germline V gene encodes CDR1 LNHNV and CDR2 YYDKDF (reference sequence). CDR3 DNA: TGTGCCACCAGCGCCAGGGGCAATCAGCCCCAGCATTTT. This translates into CATSARGNQPQHF.

The J gene is TRBJ2-5, the V gene TRBV6-1; 12 bases fit TRBD1. The V and J ends lost 6 bases and 5 bases, in that order; junction bases with no gene match: 7. CDR1 is MNHNS, CDR2 SASEGT, per germline. The CDR3 runs 15 residues. CDR3 region: CASSPRDRGRETQYF. The CDR3 DNA follows: TGTGCCAGCAGCCCGAGGGACAGGGGGCGGGAGACCCAGTACTTC.

This clone was detected once. V usage is TRBV6-4 and J usage is TRBJ2-7; TRBD1 matches at 9 bases. V was clipped by 6 bases and J by 6 bases; unmatched bases: 3. The CDR3 spans 12 residues. CDR1 MRHNA and CDR2 SNTAGT come from the germline V gene. DNA of the CDR3: TGTGCCAGCAGACAGGGGGCGGGCGAGCAGTACTTC. It translates to CASRQGAGEQYF.

The chain links TRBV4-3 to TRBJ1-2; 8 bases fit TRBD1. Germline V CDR1 and CDR2: LGHNA, YSLEER. CDR3 size: 13 residues. V gave up 4 bases and J gave up 6 bases; unmatched junction bases: 4. Here the CDR3 DNA reads TGCGCCAGCAGCCCCGACAGGGGCCATGGCTACACCTTC. Translation: CASSPDRGHGYTF.

Turning to this clone: This same CDR3 is encoded by further DNA sequences in the sample. V gene TRBV6-6 combines with J gene TRBJ1-1; no definite D call. Germline values: CDR1 MNHNY, CDR2 SVGAGI (reference sequence). The CDR3 has 12 residues. V gave up 6 bases and J gave up 4 bases, with 9 bases separating them. In nucleotides, the CDR3 is TGTGCCAGCAGCCCCCGGACCACTGAAGCTTTCTTT. Encoded protein: CASSPRTTEAFF.

The V call is TRBV18, the J call TRBJ1-2; 12 positions agree with TRBD1. Germline V gives CDR1 KGHSH, CDR2 LQKENI. This CDR3 has 15 residues. The V gene end was trimmed by 1 base and the J gene end by 8 bases; junction bases not matched to a gene: 5. The CDR3 protein is CASSPQWGQGAGYTF. The CDR3 nucleotides read TGTGCCAGCTCACCACAGTGGGGACAGGGGGCCGGCTACACCTTC.

This chain connects TRBV19 to TRBJ2-1; 9 bases line up with TRBD1. Germline V gives CDR1 LNHDA, CDR2 SQIVND (reference sequence). This CDR3 has 15 amino acids. The trim removed 7 bases at V and 4 bases at J, leaving 8 bases unmatched. CDR3 residues: CASTQGTGQYNEQFF. Here the CDR3 DNA reads TGTGCCAGTACCCAGGGGACAGGGCAGTACAATGAGCAGTTCTTC.

This chain connects TRBV28 to TRBJ1-2; D ambiguous. From germline, CDR1 is MDHEN and CDR2 SYDVKM. This CDR3 has 14 residues. V was cut by 7 bases and J by 2 bases, with 14 bases left in between. The CDR3 loop reads CASNEGRGNYGYTF. CDR3 sequence (DNA): TGTGCCAGCAACGAGGGCCGAGGAAACTATGGCTACACCTTC.

CDR3 loop: CASSVTGLVTGELFF. CDR3 nucleotide sequence: TGTGCCAGCAGCGTGACAGGGCTAGTCACCGGGGAGCTGTTTTTT. The genes are TRBV9 and TRBJ2-2; 7 bases align to TRBD1. The CDR3 is made up of 15 amino acids. Germline assignment: CDR1 SGDLS and CDR2 YYNGEE. Trimming removed 2 bases from V and 4 bases from J; junction bases left unmatched: 5.

The chain is built from TRBV29-1 and TRBJ2-3, with TRBD2 as a possible D gene (5 bases). V shed 0 bases and J shed 4 bases, with 17 bases lying between them. This CDR3 is built from 16 residues. Per the germline V gene, CDR1 is SQVTM and CDR2 is ANQGSEA. CDR3 protein: CSVEDLGWPAADTQYF. Written as DNA, the CDR3 is TGCAGCGTTGAAGATCTGGGCTGGCCAGCGGCAGATACGCAGTATTTT.

The chain uses TRBV10-3 and TRBJ2-5, with D possibly matching TRBD1 (6 bases). The CDR3 is 13 residues long. The germline V gene encodes CDR1 ENHRY and CDR2 SYGVKD. The germline V and J ends were trimmed by 9 bases and 5 bases, with 16 bases remaining between them. The CDR3 reads CAITPGHSETQYF. Written as DNA, the CDR3 is TGTGCCATTACACCGGGACATTCGGAGACCCAGTACTTC.